Only a few counts were recorded for the clone carrying this T cell receptor (beta chain). What it binds is not known. Each TCR beta cDNA library carried unique molecular identifiers. Each sample of roughly 0.9 to 11 million input T cells yielded roughly 500,000 cDNA molecules, so each molecule approximated one T cell. TCRdb reprocessed the PCR reads with MiXCR, giving one entry per CDR3 protein. The sample lists 380,000 or so distinct CDR3 sequences; roughly 30% were seen once. V lost 3 bases, J lost 4 bases, and 8 bases lay in between. This CDR3 spans 13 amino acids. Germline V lookup: CDR1 SNHLY, CDR2 FYNNEI. The entry originates in a study of post-analysis software for immune sequencing data. Study overall: Courses of disease covered relapsing-remitting, secondary progressive and progressive-relapsing multiple sclerosis. Broader study findings: The authors found that F measure strongly co-clustered same-batch samples. Patients carried several TRBV segments more frequently than controls did, and TRBV5-6, TRBV5-1 and TRBV20-1 were among them. Among multiple sclerosis patients, normalized Chao1 diversity was significantly below that of controls.

This clonotype was sampled from a girl between 10 and 17 years old with multiple sclerosis. The chain joins TRBV2 to TRBJ2-3; D is undetermined. The sequenced sample consisted of blood. In nucleotides, the CDR3 is TGTGCCAGCAGTGACTTCCGTCCAGATACGCAGTATTTT. Its protein is CASSDFRPDTQYF. Supplemented by reference TRBV2 and TRBJ2-3, the full variable domain reads EPEVTQTPSHQVTQMGQEVILRCVPISNHLYFYWYRQILGQKVEFLVSFYNNEISEKSEIFDDQFSVERPDGSNFTLKIRSTKLEDSAMYFCASSDFRPDTQYFGPGTRLTVL.